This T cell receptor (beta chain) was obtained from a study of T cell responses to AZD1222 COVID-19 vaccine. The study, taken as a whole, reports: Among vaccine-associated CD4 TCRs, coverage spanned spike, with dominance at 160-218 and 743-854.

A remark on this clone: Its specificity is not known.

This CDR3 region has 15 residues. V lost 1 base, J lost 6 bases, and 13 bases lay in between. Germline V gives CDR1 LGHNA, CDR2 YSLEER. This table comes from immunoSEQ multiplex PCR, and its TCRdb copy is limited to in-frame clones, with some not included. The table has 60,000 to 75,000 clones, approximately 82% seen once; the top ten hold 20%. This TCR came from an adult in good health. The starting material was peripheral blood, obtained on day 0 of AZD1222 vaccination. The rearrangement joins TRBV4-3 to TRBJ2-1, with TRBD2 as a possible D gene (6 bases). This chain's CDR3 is CASSQGRGGRNEQFF. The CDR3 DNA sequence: TGCGCCAGCAGCCAAGGGCGGGGCGGGCGCAATGAGCAGTTCTTC.